These T cell receptor beta chains were read from a single sample in a study of blood T cell repertoires in COVID-19. The data were produced by immunoSEQ multiplex PCR, yet TCRdb's version contains in-frame clones alone and is incomplete. The sample has over 250,000 clones; roughly 87% are singletons. Material for sequencing was PBMCs or T cells enriched from blood (not recorded which). The origin of the receptors is a woman under 30 who had recovered from COVID-19. CDR3s include the opening cysteine and the closing phenylalanine or tryptophan. The D gene is left open where the match is weak. Clone sizes are given selectively: once, few, many, or a class where the clone is expanded.

D,J,V,size,DNA,CDR3
-,TRBJ2-7,TRBV9,-,TGTGCCAGCAGCGTAGCGGTCGAGATTGGTAACGGCGAGCAGTACTTC,CASSVAVEIGNGEQYF
-,TRBJ1-6,TRBV6-2/TRBV6-3,-,TGTGCCAGCAGTTTTCCGGTCAACTATAATTCACCCCTCCACTTT,CASSFPVNYNSPLHF
-,TRBJ1-5,TRBV6-2/TRBV6-3,-,TGTGCCAGCAGTTACGGCCCAGATAGCAATCAGCCCCAGCATTTT,CASSYGPDSNQPQHF
TRBD1,TRBJ1-4,TRBV5-6,-,TGTGCCAGCAGCTCCGCTAAACAGGGGAATGAAAAACTGTTTTTT,CASSSAKQGNEKLFF
-,TRBJ1-3,TRBV28,-,TGTGCCAGCAGTTGGGCCGCTGCAAACACCATATATTTT,CASSWAAANTIYF
TRBD1,TRBJ1-3,TRBV4-2,-,TGTGCCAGCAGCCAAGATCTGACAGGGCACTCTGGAAACACCATATATTTT,CASSQDLTGHSGNTIYF
-,TRBJ1-1,TRBV6-5,-,TGTGCCAGCAGTACACAGCTTTTGAACACTGAAGCTTTCTTT,CASSTQLLNTEAFF
TRBD2,TRBJ2-6,TRBV7-6,-,TGTGCCAGCAGCTTAGTCCCCTCAGCGGGGGCCCCCGGGGGGGCCAACGTCCTGACTTTC,CASSLVPSAGAPGGANVLTF
TRBD2,TRBJ2-1,TRBV27,-,TGTGCCAGCAGTTTAGGGCCCCGACTAGCGGGGCGAAATGAGCAGTTCTTC,CASSLGPRLAGRNEQFF
-,TRBJ1-6,TRBV5-6,-,TGTGCCAGCAGCTTACAGGCACTCTATAATTCACCCCTCCACTTT,CASSLQALYNSPLHF
TRBD1,TRBJ2-1,TRBV10-1,-,TGCGCCAACTATACAGGGGCACTCTCCTACAATGAGCAGTTCTTC,CANYTGALSYNEQFF
-,TRBJ2-1,TRBV3-1/TRBV3-2,-,TGTGCCAGCAGCGGGACTCCCAGCTCCTACAATGAGCAGTTCTTC,CASSGTPSSYNEQFF
TRBD1,TRBJ1-2,TRBV5-6,once,TGTGCCAGCAGCTCCCCGGGCAGGGGGCTTGAGGGCTACACCTTC,CASSSPGRGLEGYTF
-,TRBJ1-2,TRBV27,-,TGTGCCAGCAGTCAAATCCCCGAGGGGGCTAACTATGGCTACACCTTC,CASSQIPEGANYGYTF
TRBD1,TRBJ1-2,TRBV19,-,TGTGCCAGTAGCCACCAGGGGGGTTTTAACTATGGCTACACCTTC,CASSHQGGFNYGYTF
TRBD1,TRBJ1-2,TRBV28,-,TGTGCCAGCAGTTTGCAGGGGGCGCTTCCCAACTATGGCTACACCTTC,CASSLQGALPNYGYTF
TRBD2,TRBJ2-1,TRBV27,-,TGTGCCAGCAGTCCCGGGACTAGCGGGGCCAATGAGCAGTTCTTC,CASSPGTSGANEQFF
-,TRBJ1-5,TRBV6-2/TRBV6-3,-,TGTGCCAGCAGTGACAGTAGCAATCAGCCCCAGCATTTT,CASSDSSNQPQHF
-,TRBJ2-6,TRBV28,-,TGTGCCAGCAGTACCCTGGGGGCGGACGGGGCCAACGTCCTGACTTTC,CASSTLGADGANVLTF
TRBD2,TRBJ2-1,TRBV9,-,TGTGCCAGCAGCGATAGCGGGAGAGTTTACAATGAGCAGTTCTTC,CASSDSGRVYNEQFF
-,TRBJ1-6,TRBV3-1/TRBV3-2,-,TGTGCCAGCAGCCAAGAAGGGGGTGTATCACCCCTCCACTTT,CASSQEGGVSPLHF
-,TRBJ2-7,TRBV7-8,-,TGTGCCAGCAGCTTAGAGGCAGGACACCGCTACGAGCAGTACTTC,CASSLEAGHRYEQYF